These 16 T cell receptor beta chains were all obtained from the same sample, sequenced in a study of tumor and adjacent non-tumor tissue in lung cancer. The template was RNA from unsorted bulk tissue. TCRbeta libraries were built with three rounds of nested PCR, modified from ARM-PCR. MiXCR, applied by TCRdb to the multiplex PCR reads, yields one record per CDR3 protein. The table has about 200,000 distinct CDR3 sequences, approximately 74% seen once. What was sequenced was lung tumor tissue. All receptors come from a man aged 60 to 69 with non-small cell lung cancer.

This clonotype was observed a single time. In nucleotides, the CDR3 is TGTGCCAGTAGGGGGGCTAGCGGGAGAAGAGACATTCAGTACTTC. This sequence encodes CASRGASGRRDIQYF. The chain couples TRBV12-3 or TRBV12-4 to TRBJ2-4; 10 bases map to TRBD2. This CDR3 comprises 15 residues. Germline trimming cut 9 bases from V and 8 bases from J; bases unmatched to any gene: 13.

Of note for this clonotype: No conserved phenylalanine or tryptophan ends this CDR3, so it is likely a read error. The V and J genes are TRBV20-1 and TRBJ2-7; TRBD1 is a possible D gene (6 bases). This CDR3 contains 14 residues. CDR1 is DFQATT and CDR2 is SNEGSKA in the germline V gene (reference sequence). Trimming took 6 bases from V and 6 from J, leaving 21 bases between them. As DNA, the CDR3 is TGCAGTGCCAGCCCCGTACAGGGAAGACGCGAGCAGTACTTA. Residues: CSASPVQGRREQYL.

About this clonotype itself: The junction departs from germline at one end; a sequencing error may be responsible. This chain links TRBV6-5 with TRBJ1-2; D gene ambiguous. The CDR3 has 13 amino acids. CDR1 and CDR2 from the germline V gene are MNHEY and SVGAGI. CDR3 DNA sequence: TGTGCCAGTAGTTTACATGGAGACTATGGCTACACCTTC. Translated, it gives CASSLHGDYGYTF.

Notes on this clonotype: This may come from a read error, since a much larger clone is one base off. The chain couples TRBV29-1 to TRBJ1-5; 7 bases map to TRBD1. The germline V gene encodes CDR1 SQVTM and CDR2 ANQGSEA. This CDR3 is 13 amino acids long. The chain's CDR3 is CSASTGNNQLQHF. CDR3 bases: TGCAGCGCCTCGACAGGGAACAATCAGCTCCAGCATTTT.

The chain recombines TRBV6-6 with TRBJ1-5; the D gene is possibly TRBD1 (5 bases). CDR3 length: 16 amino acids. Trimming removed 5 bases from V and 8 bases from J, with 22 bases in between. Germline V gene sequence: CDR1 MNHNY, CDR2 SVGAGI (reference sequence). This chain's CDR3 is CASSTKAGAFGEPQHF. The CDR3 DNA reads TGTGCCAGCAGTACCAAGGCCGGGGCATTCGGGGAGCCCCAGCATTTT.

A note on this clonotype: Given a much more abundant clone one base away, this may be a read error. The genes are TRBV24-1 and TRBJ1-2; D perhaps matches TRBD1 (6 bases). V lost 4 bases, J lost 6 bases, and 14 bases lay in between. This CDR3 has 14 residues. CDR1 and CDR2 (germline): KGHDR, SFDVKD. CDR3 amino acids: CATSDSVRGDGYTF. The DNA for the CDR3 is TGTGCCACCAGTGACTCCGTGAGGGGGGATGGCTACACCTTC.

Regarding this clonotype: Without the conserved terminal phenylalanine or tryptophan, this CDR3 likely stems from a read error. The chain uses TRBV11-2 and TRBJ2-5; TRBD1 agrees at 11 bases. Germline CDR1 reads SGHAT; CDR2 reads FQNNGV. The CDR3 runs 15 residues. The CDR3 coding sequence is TGTGCCAGCAGCTTAGATGGGACAGGGGGAGAGACTCAGTACTTA. It encodes CASSLDGTGGETQYL.

This clonotype has more than one count but fewer than ten. The V and J genes are TRBV6-1 and TRBJ2-1; D might be TRBD2 (6 bases). This CDR3 spans 14 amino acids. Germline V CDR1 and CDR2: MNHNS, SASEGT. The V end lost 4 bases, the J end lost 6 bases, and 13 bases lay between the germline ends. The CDR3 region is CASSVRLGSNEQFF. The CDR3 DNA reads TGTGCCAGCAGTGTAAGACTAGGATCCAATGAGCAGTTCTTC.

Turning to this clonotype: Given a much more abundant clone one base away, this may be a read error. Lacking the conserved final phenylalanine or tryptophan, this CDR3 likely reflects a read error. This chain joins TRBV6-6 and TRBJ2-7; weak D call: TRBD1 (6 bases). Trimming took off 3 bases at V and 0 bases at J, with 15 bases between the two ends. The germline CDR1 and CDR2 sequences are MNHNY and SVGAGI (reference sequence). This CDR3 comprises 16 residues. The CDR3 coding sequence is TGTGCCAGCAGTTATGGGGGCCTCAGGGGCTCCTACGAGCAGTACCTC. This sequence encodes CASSYGGLRGSYEQYL.

The gene calls are TRBV6-5 and TRBJ1-1; D ambiguous. This CDR3 is built from 14 residues. V gave up 0 bases and J gave up 2 bases, with 7 bases separating them. Germline CDR1 reads MNHEY; CDR2 reads SVGAGI. CDR3 in DNA: TGTGCCAGCAGTTACTCGAACCTTAACACTGAAGCTTTCTTT. It codes for CASSYSNLNTEAFF.

The V and J genes are TRBV10-2 and TRBJ1-5; a weak D match, TRBD2 (6 bases). The J call is uncertain, as TRBJ2-3 better fits the DNA end. The CDR3 covers 16 residues. CDR1 is WSHSY, CDR2 SAAADI, per germline. The DNA of the CDR3 is TGCGCCAGCAAGGGGATAACGGGAGACGGGAAGCAGCCCCAGTATTTT. Its translation is CASKGITGDGKQPQYF.

Turning to this clonotype: The conserved final phenylalanine or tryptophan is absent from the CDR3, which likely points to a read error. This chain connects TRBV29-1 to TRBJ1-2; 7 bases fit TRBD1. Looked up from germline, CDR1 is SQVTM and CDR2 is ANQGSEA. This CDR3 has 15 amino acids. The CDR3 DNA sequence: TGCAGTGTCGTAAAAATCGGACAGGCAGGCTATGGCTACACCTTA. Protein: CSVVKIGQAGYGYTL.

This clonotype was found many times. The V and J genes are TRBV6-1 and TRBJ2-6; TRBD1 aligns across 8 bases. V lost 5 bases to trimming and J lost 0 bases; unmatched junction nucleotides: 3. Germline CDR1 MNHNS, CDR2 SASEGT. The CDR3 has 16 amino acids. CDR3: CASSKTGDSGANVLTF. The DNA for the CDR3 is TGTGCCAGCAGTAAGACAGGGGACTCTGGGGCCAACGTCCTGACTTTC.

To note about this clonotype: It may be a read error: a sequence one base away is much more abundant. J is TRBJ1-1 and V is TRBV11-3, with D unclear. CDR3 length: 13 amino acids. The germline V gene has CDR1 SGHNT and CDR2 YENEEA. The V and J ends lost 4 bases and 5 bases respectively, with 11 bases between them. The CDR3: CASSSSWFTEAFF. The CDR3 nucleotides read TGTGCCAGCAGCTCGTCATGGTTTACTGAAGCTTTCTTT.

This clonotype came up many times. J is TRBJ1-2 and V is TRBV28, with TRBD1 matching 9 bases. V shed 6 bases, J shed 7 bases, and the junction held 15 bases outside the gene matches. CDR3 length: 16 residues. Germline loops: CDR1 MDHEN, CDR2 SYDVKM. In nucleotides, the CDR3 is TGTGCCAGCAGGCCTCAACAGGGGGCAACAATTTCTGGCTACACCTTC. This translates into CASRPQQGATISGYTF.

A word on this clonotype: A read error is possible here, since a much larger clone lies one base away. The rearrangement joins TRBV12-3 or TRBV12-4 to TRBJ2-5; D perhaps matches TRBD2 (5 bases). The CDR3 length is 13 residues. The ends were cut back, 6 bases at V and 4 bases at J, with 12 bases in the middle. The CDR3 coding sequence is TGTGCCAGCAGCCGAGGGTACCGAGAGACCCAGTACTTC. Its protein is CASSRGYRETQYF.